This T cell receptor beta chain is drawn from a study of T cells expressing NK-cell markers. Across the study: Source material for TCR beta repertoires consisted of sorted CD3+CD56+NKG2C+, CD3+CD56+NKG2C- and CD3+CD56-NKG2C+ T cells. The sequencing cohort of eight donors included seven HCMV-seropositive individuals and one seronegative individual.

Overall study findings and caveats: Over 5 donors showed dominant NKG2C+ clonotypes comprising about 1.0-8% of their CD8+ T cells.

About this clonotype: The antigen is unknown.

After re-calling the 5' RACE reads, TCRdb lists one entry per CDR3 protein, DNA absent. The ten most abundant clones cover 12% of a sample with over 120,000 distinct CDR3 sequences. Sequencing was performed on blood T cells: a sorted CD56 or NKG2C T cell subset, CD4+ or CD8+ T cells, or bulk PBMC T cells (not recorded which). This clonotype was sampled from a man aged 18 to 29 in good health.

The CDR3 loop is CASSTGTSGTGEQYF. The gene calls are TRBV6-4 and TRBJ2-7; as DNA is missing, the TRBD2 call by TCRdb cannot be tested. CDR3 length equals 15 residues. Germline V gene data show CDR1 as MRHNA and CDR2 as SNTAGT.